These 21 T cell receptor beta chains came from one sample sequenced in a study of somatic mutations in cytotoxic T cells in rheumatoid arthritis. The assay was immunoSEQ multiplex PCR, and TCRdb's table has in-frame clones only and misses some. The sample records some 25,000 clones, roughly four fifths being singletons. The sample comprised CD8+ T cells sorted from blood. The receptor set was obtained from a woman aged 18-29 years in good health.

This chain uses TRBV11-2 with TRBJ2-7; D is possibly TRBD2 (7 bases). Germline V gene sequence: CDR1 SGHAT, CDR2 FQNNGV. The CDR3 runs 14 residues. V dropped 1 base and J dropped 3 bases, with 10 bases sitting between them. CDR3 sequence (DNA): TGTGCCAGCAGCTTAGCGGGGGGCCGCTACGAGCAGTACTTC. This translates into CASSLAGGRYEQYF.

This clone was seen a handful of times. This chain joins TRBV29-1 and TRBJ2-1, with D tentatively TRBD1 (6 bases). Deletions cut 6 bases from V and 7 bases from J, with 10 bases between. The CDR3 is 11 residues long. CDR1 and CDR2 from the germline V gene are SQVTM and ANQGSEA. The CDR3 region is CSVRRGNEQFF. The CDR3 DNA follows: TGCAGCGTACGCAGGGGAAATGAGCAGTTCTTC.

The chain is built from TRBV5-5 and TRBJ2-2, with D unresolved. The CDR3 contains 13 residues. Germline V gene lookup returns CDR1 SGHKS and CDR2 YYEKEE (reference sequence). V was shortened by 0 bases and J by 5 bases, with 5 bases between the two germline ends. The CDR3 reads CASSLGLTGELFF. CDR3 bases: TGTGCCAGCAGCTTGGGATTGACCGGGGAGCTGTTTTTT. The variable domain in full, with the rest retrieved from reference TRBV5-5 and TRBJ2-2, is DAGVTQSPTHLIKTRGQQVTLRCSPISGHKSVSWYQQVLGQGPQFIFQYYEKEERGRGNFPDRFSARQFPNYSSELNVNALLLGDSALYLCASSLGLTGELFFGEGSRLTVL.

This clone was found a few times. The genes are TRBV7-6 and TRBJ1-4; no clear D. The CDR3 loop spans 11 amino acids. The germline V gene encodes CDR1 SGHVS and CDR2 FNYEAQ. The ends were cut back, 6 bases at V and 7 bases at J, with 6 bases in the middle. DNA of the CDR3: TGTGCCAGCAGGGACGGTGAAAAACTGTTTTTT. It translates to CASRDGEKLFF.

This chain connects TRBV5-4 to TRBJ2-7, with D possibly matching TRBD2 (6 bases). Trimming shortened V by 4 bases and J by 2 bases, and 16 bases separated the two germline ends. The CDR3 contains 15 residues. Per the germline V gene, CDR1 is SGHNT and CDR2 is YYREEE (reference sequence). The DNA of the CDR3 is TGTGCCAGCAGCCCCTCGGGGGAACTAACCTACGAGCAGTACTTC. Its protein product is CASSPSGELTYEQYF.

This chain joins TRBV19 and TRBJ2-1, with TRBD2 matching over 13 bases. Germline V CDR1 and CDR2: LNHDA, SQIVND (reference sequence). Trimming took 6 bases from V and 10 from J; bases not matched to a gene: 9. The CDR3 is 15 amino acids. The CDR3 bases are TGTGCCAGTAGCGCACGGACTAGCGGGAGATTCGAGCAGTTCTTC. It is translated as CASSARTSGRFEQFF.

This chain links TRBV16 with TRBJ1-1; D might be TRBD1 (5 bases). The CDR3 covers 18 residues. V was shortened by 6 bases and J by 0 bases, with 23 bases between the two germline ends. Germline lookup yields CDR1 KGHSY and CDR2 FQNENV. DNA of the CDR3: TGTGCCAGCAGACATCTCACAGGCCAAGGATCAATGAACACTGAAGCTTTCTTT. Its translation is CASRHLTGQGSMNTEAFF.

The table lists this clone with a few counts. The chain links TRBV10-3 to TRBJ2-7, with 9 bases matching TRBD1. The V gene's germline CDR1 is ENHRY and CDR2 SYGVKD. The CDR3 sequence is 16 residues long. The V and J ends lost 3 bases and 2 bases, in that order; junction bases with no gene match: 8. The CDR3 nucleotides read TGTGCCATCAGTGACCCCGGACAGGGGAGGACCTACGAGCAGTACTTC. This translates into CAISDPGQGRTYEQYF.

The chain uses TRBV7-9 and TRBJ1-1, with TRBD1 identical over 7 bases. CDR1 is SEHNR and CDR2 is FQNEAQ in the germline V gene (reference sequence). Unmatched junction bases numbered 8, after V lost 7 bases and J lost 0 bases. The CDR3 runs 15 residues. Here the CDR3 reads CASTPRDRLNTEAFF. The CDR3 DNA is TGTGCCAGCACGCCTCGGGACAGATTGAACACTGAAGCTTTCTTT.

The chain joins TRBV20-1 to TRBJ2-3; D remains unclear. Trimming cost V 4 bases and J 6 bases, with 8 bases left between them. This CDR3 region has 11 residues. Per the germline V gene, CDR1 is DFQATT and CDR2 is SNEGSKA (reference sequence). The CDR3 DNA is TGCAGTGCTAACTTGGTGGATACGCAGTATTTT. Its protein is CSANLVDTQYF.

The chain recombines TRBV4-1 with TRBJ2-1, with D perhaps TRBD1 or TRBD2 (5 bases each). The CDR3 sequence is 15 residues long. Per the germline V gene, CDR1 is MGHRA and CDR2 is YSYEKL. V lost 4 bases, J lost 3 bases, and 13 bases lay in between. The CDR3 DNA is TGCGCCAGCAGCCCCGCCGGGGACCTCTACAATGAGCAGTTCTTC. It translates to CASSPAGDLYNEQFF.

J is TRBJ2-1 and V is TRBV7-6, with 8 bases aligning to TRBD2. The V segment lost 1 base and the J segment 6 bases; nucleotides outside the gene matches: 11. The germline V gene encodes CDR1 SGHVS and CDR2 FNYEAQ. The CDR3 runs to 17 residues. The CDR3 DNA sequence: TGTGCCAGCAGCTTAGTCCTACCGGGACTAGGGGGCAATGAGCAGTTCTTC. Protein product: CASSLVLPGLGGNEQFF.

This sequence joins TRBV28 and TRBJ2-1; D unresolved. The CDR3 is made up of 13 amino acids. Per the germline V gene, CDR1 is MDHEN and CDR2 is SYDVKM. V lost 5 bases and J 9 bases, leaving 14 bases between the germline ends. CDR3 bases: TGTGCCAGCAGTCCCAGTGGGCCAGGTGAGCAGTTCTTC. Translation: CASSPSGPGEQFF.

This chain links TRBV7-9 with TRBJ2-7, with D possibly being TRBD1 (6 bases). V was pared by 5 bases and J by 4 bases, with 27 bases between. CDR1 SEHNR and CDR2 FQNEAQ come from the germline V gene (reference sequence). This CDR3 has 18 residues. CDR3 sequence: CASSPPTHTQGRRYEQYF. In DNA form, the CDR3 reads TGTGCCAGCAGCCCCCCCACCCACACACAGGGAAGGAGATACGAGCAGTACTTC.

This chain uses TRBV28 with TRBJ1-1; D is ambiguous. Germline CDR1 is MDHEN and CDR2 is SYDVKM. The V and J ends lost 5 bases and 0 bases respectively, with 7 bases between them. This CDR3 has 13 residues. CDR3 amino acids: CASSPGLNTEAFF. The CDR3 bases are TGTGCCAGCAGTCCCGGCCTGAACACTGAAGCTTTCTTT.

The chain carries TRBV5-6 and TRBJ1-2; D is possibly TRBD1 (6 bases). Trimming cost V 6 bases and J 1 base, with 22 bases left between them. CDR1 is SGHDT, CDR2 YYEEEE, per germline. The CDR3 runs to 17 residues. CDR3 coding DNA: TGTGCCAGCACCCTTAAACTGGACAGCCAGGATAACTATGGCTACACCTTC. Residues: CASTLKLDSQDNYGYTF. Supplemented by reference TRBV5-6 and TRBJ1-2, the full variable domain reads DAGVTQSPTHLIKTRGQQVTLRCSPKSGHDTVSWYQQALGQGPQFIFQYYEEEERQRGNFPDRFSGHQFPNYSSELNVNALLLGDSALYLCASTLKLDSQDNYGYTFGSGTRLTVV.

This clone was counted between two and nine times. CDR3 DNA: TGTGCCAGCAGGCTAGGAGACAGGGGGCTTGACTATGGCTACACCTTC. Its translation: CASRLGDRGLDYGYTF. This rearrangement joins TRBV7-9 to TRBJ1-2; 10 bases align to TRBD1. V gave up 6 bases and J gave up 3 bases; unmatched junction bases: 10. CDR3 size: 16 residues. Germline CDR1 is SEHNR and CDR2 is FQNEAQ (reference sequence).

CDR3 in amino acids: CASSFGGIPSPQHF. CDR3 nucleotides: TGTGCCAGCAGCTTTGGGGGGATCCCATCGCCCCAGCATTTT. J is TRBJ1-5 and V is TRBV7-9; D may be TRBD1 (5 bases). The CDR3 contains 14 residues. Germline V gene data show CDR1 as SEHNR and CDR2 as FQNEAQ (reference sequence). Trimming shortened V by 3 bases and J by 9 bases, and 15 bases separated the two germline ends.

The V gene is TRBV5-6, the J gene TRBJ2-2, with 8 bases that match TRBD2. J was trimmed by 8 bases and V by 1 base; bases with no gene match: 7. Per germline, CDR1 SGHDT and CDR2 YYEEEE. The CDR3 contains 15 residues. CDR3 sequence: CASSLFRGGAGELFF. The DNA for the CDR3 is TGTGCCAGCAGCTTGTTCCGGGGGGGCGCGGGGGAGCTGTTTTTT. Combining the CDR3 with reference TRBV5-6 and TRBJ2-2 gives the whole variable domain DAGVTQSPTHLIKTRGQQVTLRCSPKSGHDTVSWYQQALGQGPQFIFQYYEEEERQRGNFPDRFSGHQFPNYSSELNVNALLLGDSALYLCASSLFRGGAGELFFGEGSRLTVL.

The genes are TRBV2 and TRBJ2-1; unclear D gene. CDR3 size: 13 residues. From germline, CDR1 is SNHLY and CDR2 FYNNEI. V gave up 7 bases and J gave up 0 bases, with 7 bases separating them. This chain's CDR3 is CASKESSYNEQFF. The CDR3 DNA follows: TGTGCCAGCAAAGAGAGCTCCTACAATGAGCAGTTCTTC.

This chain connects TRBV7-7 to TRBJ2-3; 7 nucleotides align to TRBD2. Germline assignment: CDR1 SSHAT and CDR2 FNYEAQ (reference sequence). This CDR3 is 11 amino acids long. CDR3 DNA: TGTGCTAGCGGGCCGGTGGATACGCAGTATTTT. Its translation is CASGPVDTQYF.